This T cell receptor (beta chain) was documented in a study of OX40 agonist ivuxolimab in advanced cancers. Study as a whole: The group had a mean age of 60 years, ranged from roughly 20 to 80, and was 82.7% male. Study results and caveats: Several nonresponders also turned out to have low normalized T-cell clonal expansion. In the 0.1 to 3.0 mg/kg range, CD4+ and CD8+ blood T cells had expanded clonally by week 6.

To note about this clone: The antigen remains undetermined.

Exclusion applied to patients with autoimmune disease history or systemic immunosuppression. Repertoires were generated with immunoSEQ multiplex PCR, while TCRdb's copy carries only in-frame clones and drops some. The sample yields tens of thousands of clones, roughly 80% seen once. Per the germline V gene, CDR1 is SGHAT and CDR2 is FQNNGV. Trimming took 7 bases from V and 3 from J; bases not matched to a gene: 12. This CDR3 is built from 16 residues. The sequence was obtained from an adult with an advanced solid tumor such as melanoma, head and neck, liver or kidney cancer. The rearrangement joins TRBV11-2 to TRBJ2-3; 8 nucleotides agree with TRBD2. The sample consisted of CD4+ or CD8+ T cells sorted from blood, taken in a trial of the OX40 agonist ivuxolimab. This CDR3 reads CASTISGRGGTDTQYF. CDR3 in DNA: TGTGCCAGCACCATCAGCGGGAGAGGGGGGACAGATACGCAGTATTTT. The entire variable domain, with the rest obtained from reference TRBV11-2 and TRBJ2-3, is as follows: EAGVAQSPRYKIIEKRQSVAFWCNPISGHATLYWYQQILGQGPKLLIQFQNNGVVDDSQLPKDRFSAERLKGVDSTLKIQPAKLEDSAVYLCASTISGRGGTDTQYFGPGTRLTVL.